Each of the 29 T cell receptor beta chains below was sequenced from the same sample in a study of blood T cell repertoires in COVID-19. Method: immunoSEQ multiplex PCR; TCRdb's copy keeps in-frame clones and lacks some. The data contain 200,000 to 250,000 clones, over 75% of them singletons. Sequencing was carried out using PBMCs or T cells enriched from blood (not recorded which). These receptors all stem from a man aged 35-49 years who had recovered from COVID-19.

The chain links TRBV4-3 to TRBJ1-1, with a weak D call TRBD1 (5 bases). V gave up 4 bases and J gave up 4 bases, with 13 bases separating them. Germline values: CDR1 LGHNA, CDR2 YSLEER. CDR3 length equals 14 residues. The CDR3 DNA reads TGCGCCAGCAGCCTGGACGGGGGGGGCACTGAAGCTTTCTTT. It codes for CASSLDGGGTEAFF.

This chain uses TRBV11-2 with TRBJ2-7; weak D call: TRBD2 (5 bases). V dropped 2 bases and J dropped 5 bases, with 19 bases sitting between them. CDR3 length equals 16 residues. CDR1 SGHAT and CDR2 FQNNGV come from the germline V gene. The CDR3 loop is CASSLLGSKRADEQYF. CDR3 sequence (DNA): TGTGCCAGCAGCTTATTGGGCAGTAAGAGGGCCGACGAGCAGTACTTC. Combining the CDR3 with reference TRBV11-2 and TRBJ2-7 gives the whole variable domain EAGVAQSPRYKIIEKRQSVAFWCNPISGHATLYWYQQILGQGPKLLIQFQNNGVVDDSQLPKDRFSAERLKGVDSTLKIQPAKLEDSAVYLCASSLLGSKRADEQYFGPGTRLTVT.

At least ten counts were recorded for this clone. Additional DNA sequences in this sample encode the identical CDR3. The rearrangement links TRBV5-1 to TRBJ1-6; tentative D call: TRBD1 (6 bases). The CDR3 is 13 amino acids. V was clipped by 4 bases and J by 5 bases, with 7 bases between them. The germline V gene has CDR1 SGHRS and CDR2 YFSETQ. The CDR3 nucleotides are TGCGCCAGCAGCAGGACAGATAATTCACCCCTCCACTTT. Its translation is CASSRTDNSPLHF.

In the case of this clone: One junction end disagrees with the germline gene, perhaps due to a read error. V is TRBV19 and J is TRBJ1-2, with unresolved D. This CDR3 has 9 residues. Germline V gene lookup returns CDR1 LNHDA and CDR2 SQIVND (reference sequence). The CDR3 DNA is TGCAACGGGGTCTATGGCTACACCTTC. It encodes CNGVYGYTF.

V and J are TRBV5-4 and TRBJ2-1; the match to TRBD2 covers 9 bases. CDR3 length: 16 residues. Germline values: CDR1 SGHNT, CDR2 YYREEE (reference sequence). Germline trimming cut 0 bases from V and 4 bases from J; bases unmatched to any gene: 5. Here the CDR3 reads CASSLETSGPYNEQFF. The CDR3 DNA reads as TGTGCCAGCAGCTTGGAGACTAGCGGACCATACAATGAGCAGTTCTTC.

This sequence joins TRBV11-2 and TRBJ1-2; 7 positions match TRBD1. The CDR3 runs 15 residues. J lost 4 bases, V lost 1 base, and 6 bases had no gene match. From germline, CDR1 is SGHAT and CDR2 FQNNGV. CDR3: CASSLVTGDSYGYTF. The CDR3 DNA sequence: TGTGCCAGCAGCTTAGTAACAGGGGATAGCTATGGCTACACCTTC. Supplemented by reference TRBV11-2 and TRBJ1-2, the full variable domain reads EAGVAQSPRYKIIEKRQSVAFWCNPISGHATLYWYQQILGQGPKLLIQFQNNGVVDDSQLPKDRFSAERLKGVDSTLKIQPAKLEDSAVYLCASSLVTGDSYGYTFGSGTRLTVV.

The gene calls are TRBV7-8 and TRBJ2-7; 7 bases are shared with TRBD1. V trimming: 5 bases; J trimming: 0 bases; junction bases outside the gene matches: 10. The germline CDR1 and CDR2 sequences are SGHVS and FQNEAQ. This CDR3 region has 16 residues. The CDR3 reads CASSPAPDRVSYEQYF. DNA of the CDR3: TGTGCCAGCAGCCCAGCCCCCGACAGGGTCTCCTACGAGCAGTACTTC.

This clone was seen more than once but under ten times. The chain recombines TRBV7-9 with TRBJ1-1, with TRBD1 matching over 9 bases. Germline trimming cut 6 bases from V and 2 bases from J; bases unmatched to any gene: 7. Germline V gives CDR1 SEHNR, CDR2 FQNEAQ (reference sequence). CDR3 length: 15 amino acids. The CDR3 region is CASRRWGQGNTEAFF. CDR3 DNA: TGTGCCAGCAGGAGATGGGGACAGGGAAACACTGAAGCTTTCTTT.

The chain links TRBV7-2 to TRBJ1-2; possible D gene TRBD1, 5 bases. The V end lost 0 bases, the J end lost 6 bases, and 14 bases lay between the germline ends. Germline-derived CDR1 and CDR2 are SGHTA and FQGNSA. The CDR3 consists of 15 residues. DNA for the CDR3: TGTGCCAGCAGCTTAGCAGGACAAACAGGACATGGCTACACCTTC. This translates into CASSLAGQTGHGYTF.

The DNA of the CDR3 is TGTGCCATCAGTGAGAAGGACACCAACTATGGCTACACCTTC. It translates to CAISEKDTNYGYTF. This chain connects TRBV10-3 to TRBJ1-2; maybe TRBD1 (5 bases). The V end lost 2 bases, the J end lost 2 bases, and 9 bases lay between the germline ends. In germline, CDR1 is ENHRY, CDR2 SYGVKD. This CDR3 is built from 14 residues.

The CDR3 sequence is CAIRPGLAGGENIQYF. In DNA, the CDR3 is TGTGCCATCAGGCCCGGACTAGCGGGAGGAGAAAACATTCAGTACTTC. The chain has TRBV10-3 and TRBJ2-4, with 14 nucleotides matching TRBD2. V dropped 6 bases and J dropped 5; count of bases not matched to a gene: 6. Germline V gene data show CDR1 as ENHRY and CDR2 as SYGVKD. There are 16 residues in the CDR3.

The gene calls are TRBV30 and TRBJ1-3; no clear D gene. The CDR3 length is 15 residues. Trimming took off 3 bases at V and 4 bases at J, with 16 bases between the two ends. Germline CDR1 and CDR2: GTSNPN and SVGIG (reference sequence). The CDR3 loop is CAWSADLGAGNTIYF. CDR3 coding DNA: TGTGCCTGGAGCGCGGATCTAGGAGCCGGAAACACCATATATTTT.

The genes are TRBV7-9 and TRBJ2-1, with a possible D match to TRBD2 (7 bases). The CDR3 sequence is 17 residues long. The germline CDR1 and CDR2 sequences are SEHNR and FQNEAQ (reference sequence). The V and J ends lost 4 bases and 1 base respectively, with 17 bases between them. The CDR3 sequence: CASSSPLRGHSYNEQFF. The DNA of the CDR3 is TGTGCCAGCAGCTCTCCCTTGCGGGGGCATTCCTACAATGAGCAGTTCTTC.

The rearrangement uses TRBV11-2 and TRBJ2-7; 10 bases match TRBD2. From germline, CDR1 is SGHAT and CDR2 FQNNGV. The CDR3 spans 15 residues. With 3 bases clipped from V and 6 bases from J, the junction kept 8 bases outside the gene matches. CDR3 bases: TGTGCCAGCAGCTTCGTGAGGCTAGCGGGGGTCGAGCAGTACTTC. This encodes CASSFVRLAGVEQYF.

This sequence joins TRBV5-4 and TRBJ2-7, with 11 bases that match TRBD2. This CDR3 comprises 14 residues. The J segment lost 10 bases and the V segment lost 5 bases, leaving 11 bases of the junction unmatched. Germline CDR1 and CDR2: SGHNT and YYREEE (reference sequence). CDR3 protein: CASREDLAGGTQYF. DNA of the CDR3: TGTGCCAGCAGGGAAGACCTAGCGGGAGGTACTCAGTACTTC.

The chain links TRBV7-2 to TRBJ1-2, with D unresolved. The CDR3 contains 14 residues. Germline CDR1 reads SGHTA; CDR2 reads FQGNSA. With 3 bases removed from V and 4 bases from J, the gap between germline ends came to 12 bases. This CDR3 is CASSFGPGFYGYTF. DNA for the CDR3: TGTGCCAGCAGCTTCGGACCGGGGTTCTATGGCTACACCTTC.

The chain combines TRBV27 with TRBJ1-6; 9 bases are shared with TRBD1. The CDR3 spans 14 residues. Germline V gives CDR1 MNHEY, CDR2 SMNVEV (reference sequence). V was clipped by 6 bases and J by 10 bases; unmatched bases: 7. The CDR3 DNA follows: TGTGCCAGCAGACCCGGGACAGGGAACTCACCCCTCCACTTT. Translation gives CASRPGTGNSPLHF.

The chain combines TRBV18 with TRBJ2-1; 9 nucleotides agree with TRBD2. CDR3 length: 12 amino acids. Germline CDR1 KGHSH, CDR2 LQKENI. Trimming cost V 10 bases and J 6 bases; bases outside gene matches: 4. The CDR3 here is CATLAGFNEQFF. The CDR3 nucleotides are TGTGCCACCCTAGCGGGGTTCAATGAGCAGTTCTTC. Full variable domain (outside the CDR3, taken from reference TRBV18 and TRBJ2-1): NAGVMQNPRHLVRRRGQEARLRCSPMKGHSHVYWYRQLPEEGLKFMVYLQKENIIDESGMPKERFSAEFPKEGPSILRIQQVVRGDSAAYFCATLAGFNEQFFGPGTRLTVL.

This clone turned up a few times. The CDR3 ends on some other residue instead of the conserved phenylalanine or tryptophan, so this is likely a read error. No DNA is shown, since the ends of the CDR3 on it are uncertain; the CDR3 is the one TCRdb lists. CDR3 in amino acids: CASSLEVVRGGGYYL. The gene calls are TRBV5-5 and TRBJ1-2. The CDR3 is made up of 15 amino acids, end residues included. Germline CDR1 and CDR2: SGHKS and YYEKEE (reference sequence).

The chain employs TRBV15 and TRBJ1-5; 8 bases map to TRBD1. This CDR3 region has 17 residues. Germline lookup yields CDR1 LNHNV and CDR2 YYDKDF (reference sequence). V dropped 0 bases and J dropped 5; count of bases not matched to a gene: 9. The CDR3 here is CATSRDLPGTGDQPQHF. The CDR3 DNA reads TGTGCCACCAGCAGAGATCTTCCCGGGACAGGTGATCAGCCCCAGCATTTT.

The rearrangement joins TRBV28 to TRBJ1-2; TRBD1 might be the D (6 bases). The CDR3 extends over 16 amino acids. V lost 8 bases, J lost 3 bases, and 22 bases lay in between. Germline CDR1 is MDHEN and CDR2 is SYDVKM. CDR3 in DNA: TGTGCCAGCGTCGGTCAGGGGAAGATCCAGGACTATGGCTACACCTTC. Amino acids: CASVGQGKIQDYGYTF.

This clone was counted a single time. The rearrangement joins TRBV19 to TRBJ2-1; D possibly corresponds to TRBD2 (6 bases). Germline CDR1 LNHDA, CDR2 SQIVND (reference sequence). The length of the CDR3 is 14 residues. Trimming stripped 5 bases from V and 4 bases from J, with 12 bases between. CDR3 nucleotides: TGTGCCAGTAGTGAACCGACTAGTTACAATGAGCAGTTCTTC. Amino acid sequence: CASSEPTSYNEQFF. The variable domain in full, completed from reference TRBV19 and TRBJ2-1, reads DGGITQSPKYLFRKEGQNVTLSCEQNLNHDAMYWYRQDPGQGLRLIYYSQIVNDFQKGDIAEGYSVSREKKESFPLTVTSAQKNPTAFYLCASSEPTSYNEQFFGPGTRLTVL.

The J gene is TRBJ2-2, the V gene TRBV5-4; 9 nucleotides align to TRBD1. The V gene end was trimmed by 3 bases and the J gene end by 3 bases; junction bases not matched to a gene: 3. The CDR3 spans 15 residues. CDR1 SGHNT and CDR2 YYREEE come from the germline V gene (reference sequence). CDR3 protein: CASSWGQGYTGELFF. Here the CDR3 DNA reads TGTGCCAGCAGCTGGGGACAGGGATACACCGGGGAGCTGTTTTTT.

CDR3 nucleotide sequence: TGTGCCACCAGTGTGGACTCCCATACGCAGTATTTT. It specifies CATSVDSHTQYF. The V and J genes are TRBV24-1 and TRBJ2-3; D perhaps matches TRBD2 (5 bases). The CDR3 covers 12 residues. Per germline, CDR1 KGHDR and CDR2 SFDVKD. Trimming shortened V by 5 bases and J by 7 bases, and 9 bases separated the two germline ends.

The V gene is TRBV30, the J gene TRBJ2-1; the D gene is possibly TRBD2 (5 bases). The germline gives CDR1 GTSNPN, CDR2 SVGIG (reference sequence). With 5 bases removed from V and 10 bases from J, the gap between germline ends came to 12 bases. CDR3 length: 11 residues. This CDR3 reads CAWGDRGEQFF. CDR3 sequence (DNA): TGTGCCTGGGGAGACCGGGGAGAGCAGTTCTTC.

This clone was counted a few times. This chain uses TRBV28 with TRBJ2-3, with 15 bases aligning to TRBD2. The CDR3 has 14 amino acids. Trimming cost V 9 bases and J 4 bases; bases outside gene matches: 2. The V gene's germline CDR1 is MDHEN and CDR2 SYDVKM. The CDR3 here is CASGTSGRSDTQYF. The CDR3 region has the DNA TGTGCCAGTGGGACTAGCGGGAGGTCAGATACGCAGTATTTT.

This chain links TRBV11-3 with TRBJ2-3; 11 nucleotides agree with TRBD1. Per the germline V gene, CDR1 is SGHNT and CDR2 is YENEEA. The CDR3 contains 15 residues. Unmatched junction bases numbered 7, after V lost 5 bases and J lost 6 bases. The chain's CDR3 is CASSLGQGAVDTQYF. CDR3 bases: TGTGCCAGCAGCCTAGGACAGGGGGCGGTGGATACGCAGTATTTT.

This sequence joins TRBV27 and TRBJ2-7, with D perhaps TRBD2 (7 bases). This CDR3 spans 15 amino acids. Germline V gene lookup returns CDR1 MNHEY and CDR2 SMNVEV (reference sequence). V dropped 6 bases and J dropped 0 bases, with 15 bases sitting between them. In nucleotides, the CDR3 is TGTGCCAGCAGCCACCACGGGGGGCCCTCCTACGAGCAGTACTTC. Its protein product is CASSHHGGPSYEQYF.

This clone has more than one count but fewer than ten. The V gene is TRBV12-3 or TRBV12-4, the J gene TRBJ1-5; TRBD1 agrees at 7 bases. The CDR3 is 13 residues long. V shed 6 bases, J shed 5 bases, and the junction held 4 bases outside the gene matches. DNA for the CDR3: TGTGCCAGCAGCCACGACAGGGATCAGCCCCAGCATTTT. Translated: CASSHDRDQPQHF.